What follows are 22 T cell receptor beta chains derived from one specimen sequenced in a study of cytomegalovirus exposure and HLA in healthy donors. In the PCR, 60 Vbeta and 13 Jbeta primers were used. Data came from immunoSEQ multiplex PCR; TCRdb stores just in-frame clones and leaves some out. Of under 200,000 clones listed, about 80% were seen once; the top ten hold approximately 2.1%. Sequencing input: PBMCs. The source of these receptors is a woman in her forties or fifties in good health and CMV-seronegative.

This clone was counted a few times. The chain uses TRBV5-6 and TRBJ2-7; D possibly corresponds to TRBD1 (6 bases). The germline V and J ends were trimmed by 4 bases and 1 base, with 12 bases remaining between them. Germline V gene sequence: CDR1 SGHDT, CDR2 YYEEEE. The CDR3 has 14 amino acids. CDR3 nucleotide sequence: TGTGCCAGCAGCCCCGGACAGAAATCCTACGAGCAGTACTTC. Translated: CASSPGQKSYEQYF. Full variable domain (outside the CDR3, taken from reference TRBV5-6 and TRBJ2-7): DAGVTQSPTHLIKTRGQQVTLRCSPKSGHDTVSWYQQALGQGPQFIFQYYEEEERQRGNFPDRFSGHQFPNYSSELNVNALLLGDSALYLCASSPGQKSYEQYFGPGTRLTVT.

J is TRBJ2-1 and V is TRBV7-6, with D perhaps TRBD1 (6 bases). The V end lost 5 bases, the J end lost 0 bases, and 17 bases lay between the germline ends. Germline V gene data show CDR1 as SGHVS and CDR2 as FNYEAQ. This CDR3 has 17 amino acids. The CDR3 is CASSRDNRASSYNEQFF. CDR3 coding DNA: TGTGCCAGCAGCCGCGACAACAGGGCAAGCTCCTACAATGAGCAGTTCTTC.

The chain carries TRBV27 and TRBJ1-5, with D uncertain. V lost 3 bases and J 1 base, leaving 10 bases between the germline ends. This CDR3 is built from 15 residues. Per the germline V gene, CDR1 is MNHEY and CDR2 is SMNVEV (reference sequence). CDR3 DNA sequence: TGTGCCAGCAGTTTGGCGGGGAAAAGCAATCAGCCCCAGCATTTT. Translated: CASSLAGKSNQPQHF.

The chain recombines TRBV7-8 with TRBJ2-1; D possibly corresponds to TRBD1 (9 bases). Germline lookup yields CDR1 SGHVS and CDR2 FQNEAQ. The CDR3 runs to 15 residues. V shed 7 bases and J shed 6 bases, with 19 bases lying between them. This CDR3 reads CASIPGGDRVNEQFF. CDR3 coding DNA: TGTGCCAGCATCCCGGGGGGGGACAGGGTCAATGAGCAGTTCTTC.

This clone has only a few counts. The chain joins TRBV28 to TRBJ2-5; a weak D match, TRBD1 (5 bases). The CDR3 runs 15 residues. The ends were cut back, 2 bases at V and 3 bases at J, with 13 bases in the middle. Germline values: CDR1 MDHEN, CDR2 SYDVKM. The CDR3 nucleotides read TGTGCCAGCAGTTTACAGGGATTGTTGAAAGAGACCCAGTACTTC. Protein sequence: CASSLQGLLKETQYF.

This clone was recorded only once. The rearrangement joins TRBV12-5 to TRBJ2-1, with TRBD1 matching 9 bases. Germline values: CDR1 LGHNT, CDR2 FRNRAP. Trimming cost V 3 bases and J 2 bases; bases outside gene matches: 8. The CDR3 covers 17 residues. The CDR3: CASGFSLRQGAYNEQFF. The CDR3 region has the DNA TGTGCTAGTGGTTTCTCACTAAGACAGGGGGCCTACAATGAGCAGTTCTTC.

The V gene is TRBV18, the J gene TRBJ1-2; TRBD1 matches 8 bases. Looked up from germline, CDR1 is KGHSH and CDR2 is LQKENI. The CDR3 is 14 amino acids. The V and J ends lost 2 bases and 7 bases, in that order; junction bases with no gene match: 6. The CDR3 region has the DNA TGTGCCAGCTCACCAGGACAGGGAGGTAGTGGCTACACCTTC. Its protein product is CASSPGQGGSGYTF.

The chain links TRBV7-8 to TRBJ2-3, with 8 bases lining up with TRBD2. The CDR3 has 15 residues. V was clipped by 2 bases and J by 3 bases; unmatched bases: 4. Germline loops: CDR1 SGHVS, CDR2 FQNEAQ. In nucleotides, the CDR3 is TGTGCCAGCAGCTTATTACTAGCGGATACAGATACGCAGTATTTT. The encoded protein is CASSLLLADTDTQYF.

This clone has just one count. This rearrangement joins TRBV11-3 to TRBJ2-5, with a weak D call TRBD2 (6 bases). The CDR3 is 16 amino acids. Trimming removed 5 bases from V and 1 base from J, with 17 bases in between. Germline CDR1 SGHNT, CDR2 YENEEA. This CDR3 is CASSGGAGTPQETQYF. Written as DNA, the CDR3 is TGTGCCAGCAGCGGGGGAGCGGGCACTCCCCAAGAGACCCAGTACTTC.

CDR3 DNA sequence: TGTGCCAGCAGCCCGCCGACAGGGGCGAAGCAGTACTTC. This gives the protein CASSPPTGAKQYF. The chain is built from TRBV11-2 and TRBJ2-7, with 8 bases aligning to TRBD1. The CDR3 runs to 13 residues. The J segment lost 8 bases and the V segment lost 5 bases, leaving 8 bases of the junction unmatched. Germline V gene sequence: CDR1 SGHAT, CDR2 FQNNGV.

The chain combines TRBV5-8 with TRBJ1-5; 8 positions agree with TRBD1. V lost 4 bases and J lost 2; bases outside the gene matches: 8. The germline CDR1 and CDR2 sequences are SGHTS and YDEGEE. This CDR3 has 16 residues. This chain's CDR3 is CASSPRTGSGNQPQHF. In nucleotides, the CDR3 is TGTGCCAGCAGCCCCCGGACAGGGAGTGGCAATCAGCCCCAGCATTTT.

This clone was seen only a few times. The rearrangement uses TRBV4-2 and TRBJ2-3; 10 bases align to TRBD2. CDR1 is LGHNA and CDR2 is YNFKEQ in the germline V gene. The CDR3 runs 20 residues. Unmatched junction bases numbered 12, after V lost 0 bases and J lost 0 bases. CDR3 loop: CASSQDFPASGGPSTDTQYF. CDR3 in DNA: TGTGCCAGCAGCCAAGATTTCCCGGCTAGCGGGGGCCCTAGCACAGATACGCAGTATTTT.

V gene TRBV5-1 combines with J gene TRBJ2-7; 9 nucleotides align to TRBD1. The germline gives CDR1 SGHRS, CDR2 YFSETQ. The CDR3 totals 18 residues. V lost 5 bases and J lost 1; bases outside the gene matches: 16. CDR3 nucleotide sequence: TGCGCCAGCAGTCTTTCCGGACAGGGGCCGCAACTTTCCTACGAGCAGTACTTC. It is translated as CASSLSGQGPQLSYEQYF.

The V gene is TRBV15, the J gene TRBJ2-5, with 7 bases fitting TRBD2. The trim removed 0 bases at V and 4 bases at J, leaving 5 bases unmatched. Germline V gives CDR1 LNHNV, CDR2 YYDKDF (reference sequence). There are 15 residues in the CDR3. The CDR3 DNA reads TGTGCCACCAGCAGAGATCGGGGCGGGGGAGAGACCCAGTACTTC. Translated: CATSRDRGGGETQYF. The variable domain in full, completed from reference TRBV15 and TRBJ2-5, reads DAMVIQNPRYQVTQFGKPVTLSCSQTLNHNVMYWYQQKSSQAPKLLFHYYDKDFNNEADTPDNFQSRRPNTSFCFLDIRSPGLGDTAMYLCATSRDRGGGETQYFGPGTRLLVL.

The rearrangement uses TRBV10-3 and TRBJ2-1; 7 bases are shared with TRBD1. The CDR3 runs 14 residues. V gave up 4 bases and J gave up 9 bases; unmatched junction bases: 9. Germline V CDR1 and CDR2: ENHRY, SYGVKD. CDR3 in amino acids: CAISATGTEGEQFF. The CDR3 DNA reads TGTGCCATCAGTGCAACCGGGACAGAGGGTGAGCAGTTCTTC.

The table lists this clone with a few counts. The chain has TRBV11-2 and TRBJ1-1, with 7 bases lining up with TRBD1. CDR1 and CDR2 (germline): SGHAT, FQNNGV. Losses at the gene ends were 2 bases for V and 6 bases for J; bases not matched to a gene: 9. The CDR3 totals 15 residues. The CDR3 sequence is CASSLSHGTASEAFF. The CDR3 DNA is TGTGCCAGCAGCTTATCCCACGGGACAGCTTCTGAAGCTTTCTTT.

The chain is built from TRBV29-1 and TRBJ2-5; maybe TRBD2 (6 bases). V gave up 4 bases and J gave up 0 bases, with 6 bases separating them. The CDR3 is 12 residues long. Germline V gives CDR1 SQVTM, CDR2 ANQGSEA. The CDR3 here is CSVGTNQETQYF. In DNA, the CDR3 is TGCAGCGTTGGGACTAACCAAGAGACCCAGTACTTC.

The chain combines TRBV7-3 with TRBJ1-1; 10 positions agree with TRBD1. Germline V gene data show CDR1 as SGHTA and CDR2 as FQGTGA. Trimming took 5 bases from V and 4 from J; bases not matched to a gene: 7. The CDR3 is made up of 15 amino acids. DNA for the CDR3: TGTGCCAGCAGCAAAGACAGGGGGCGGAGCACTGAAGCTTTCTTT. As protein: CASSKDRGRSTEAFF. Variable domain in full (rest from reference TRBV7-3 and TRBJ1-1): GAGVSQTPSNKVTEKGKYVELRCDPISGHTALYWYRQSLGQGPEFLIYFQGTGAADDSGLPNDRFFAVRPEGSVSTLKIQRTERGDSAVYLCASSKDRGRSTEAFFGQGTRLTVV.

J is TRBJ2-2 and V is TRBV4-3; possibly TRBD2 for D (6 bases). Trimming pared 0 bases from V and 6 bases from J, leaving 14 bases between. Germline-derived CDR1 and CDR2 are LGHNA and YSLEER. The CDR3 loop spans 16 amino acids. CDR3 loop: CASSQDPGGLAGELFF. CDR3 nucleotide sequence: TGCGCCAGCAGCCAAGATCCCGGGGGTCTGGCCGGGGAGCTGTTTTTT.

The gene calls are TRBV6-1 and TRBJ2-7, with 9 bases fitting TRBD2. This CDR3 region has 14 residues. The V gene end was trimmed by 5 bases and the J gene end by 2 bases; junction bases not matched to a gene: 4. CDR1 is MNHNS, CDR2 SASEGT, per germline. CDR3 bases: TGTGCCAGCAGTATTAGCGGGGGAGCCTACGAGCAGTACTTC. Translation: CASSISGGAYEQYF.

This clone was picked up one time. This chain connects TRBV20-1 to TRBJ2-7, with TRBD1 as a possible D gene (6 bases). The CDR3 contains 11 residues. CDR1 and CDR2 from the germline V gene are DFQATT and SNEGSKA (reference sequence). Between the trimmed V and J ends, which lost 6 bases and 1 base, there was a span of 7 bases. CDR3 residues: CSATGSYEQYF. The DNA of the CDR3 is TGCAGTGCGACAGGTTCCTACGAGCAGTACTTC.

The rearrangement joins TRBV19 to TRBJ1-2; D gene ambiguous. The germline V gene encodes CDR1 LNHDA and CDR2 SQIVND (reference sequence). This CDR3 has 13 residues. V was cut by 3 bases and J by 6 bases, with 11 bases left in between. CDR3 nucleotide sequence: TGTGCCAGTAGTATTGGGCCCGGGGATGGCTACACCTTC. This gives the protein CASSIGPGDGYTF.